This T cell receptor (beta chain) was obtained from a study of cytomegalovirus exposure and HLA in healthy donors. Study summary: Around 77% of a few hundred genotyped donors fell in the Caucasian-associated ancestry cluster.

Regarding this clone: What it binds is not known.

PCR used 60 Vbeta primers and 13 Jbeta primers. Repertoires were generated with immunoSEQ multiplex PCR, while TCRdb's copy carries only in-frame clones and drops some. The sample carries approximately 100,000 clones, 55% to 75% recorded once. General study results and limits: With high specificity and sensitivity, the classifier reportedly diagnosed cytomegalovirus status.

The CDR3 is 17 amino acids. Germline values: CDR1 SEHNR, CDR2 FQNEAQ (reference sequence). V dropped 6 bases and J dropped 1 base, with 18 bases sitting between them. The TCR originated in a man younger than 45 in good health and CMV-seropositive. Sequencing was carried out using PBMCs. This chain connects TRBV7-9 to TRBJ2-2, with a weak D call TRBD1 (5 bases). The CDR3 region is CASRATLDKQNTGELFF. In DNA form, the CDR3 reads TGTGCCAGCAGAGCGACTCTGGACAAACAGAACACCGGGGAGCTGTTTTTT.